This T cell receptor beta chain was captured by sequencing in a study of cytomegalovirus exposure and HLA in healthy donors. Study outcomes and limitations: Some V segments could not be told apart, so they were left out, TRBV6-2 and TRBV6-3 among them.

The donors (healthy individuals) were bone marrow donors. In its sample, this clone was seen a few times. Its antigen is still unknown. Amplification used 60 Vbeta primers and 13 Jbeta primers. Produced via immunoSEQ multiplex PCR; TCRdb's table is partial and in-frame only. The sample holds about 160,000 clones, approximately 70% seen once. The CDR3 runs to 14 residues. Per germline, CDR1 SGHRS and CDR2 YFSETQ. The J segment lost 5 bases and the V segment lost 4 bases, leaving 7 bases of the junction unmatched. The sample was PBMCs. The receptor was derived from a man between 35 and 55 years old in good health and CMV-seropositive. The chain carries TRBV5-1 and TRBJ1-2, with 8 bases fitting TRBD1. The CDR3 reads CASSTIQGVYGYTF. The DNA for the CDR3 is TGCGCCAGCAGCACGATACAGGGGGTGTATGGCTACACCTTC.